The source of this T cell receptor beta chain is a study of blood T cell repertoires in COVID-19. Whole-study context: The United States, Italy and Spain provided the acute and convalescent COVID-19 samples. Sample material is recorded as cDNA or gDNA derived from T cells, B-cell-depleted T cells, or PBMCs.

Authors' data handling: Reference gene primer amplification gave estimated nucleated cell counts. The protocol was immunoSEQ multiplex PCR, while the TCRdb copy is restricted to in-frame clones and leaves out a portion. That table furnishes V, J and clone size, whereas the DNA furnished D and trimming. The repertoire includes about 310,000 clones, roughly 84% of them detected once, and 1% sits in the top ten. Germline-derived CDR1 and CDR2 are SGHTA and FQGTGA. V shed 5 bases and J 9 bases; nucleotides not matched to a gene: 9. The CDR3 totals 15 residues. The specimen sequenced was peripheral blood. The chain uses TRBV7-3 and TRBJ2-1, with 11 bases aligning to TRBD1. The TCR comes from a man aged 50-59 years with active or convalescent COVID-19. CDR3 region: CASSPGTGGVSEQFF. CDR3 in DNA: TGTGCCAGCAGCCCTGGGACAGGGGGGGTGAGTGAGCAGTTCTTC.